Listed here are 14 T cell receptor beta chains from one sample, sequenced in a study of blood T cells in healthy people across ages. Using a J-beta primer mix together with a sample-barcoded 5' primer, a second PCR was run for about 6 to 11 cycles. TCRdb reprocessed the 5' RACE reads via MiXCR and lists one record per CDR3 protein. The data contain approximately 760,000 distinct CDR3 sequences, about 25% of them singletons. This sample was also put to use in a study of T cells of mothers and their children.

Sequencing used blood. These receptors all stem from a boy younger than 18 in good health.

This clonotype was seen only a few times. The chain combines TRBV7-8 with TRBJ2-5; 7 nucleotides match TRBD1. The germline V gene encodes CDR1 SGHVS and CDR2 FQNEAQ. V lost 1 base to trimming and J lost 5 bases; unmatched junction nucleotides: 7. The CDR3 extends over 15 amino acids. Written as DNA, the CDR3 is TGTGCCAGCAGCTTAGAGGGACAGCCTCAGGAGACCCAGTACTTC. Translating it yields CASSLEGQPQETQYF.

The V gene is TRBV28, the J gene TRBJ2-5; 9 bases map to TRBD1. The closer fit of TRBJ2-7 to the DNA end suggests the J call may be wrong. The germline CDR1 and CDR2 sequences are MDHEN and SYDVKM. This CDR3 is 16 amino acids long. The CDR3 DNA sequence: TGTGCCAGCAGTTTAGCCTCCGGGACAGGGTCCCACGAGCAGTACTTC. Residues: CASSLASGTGSHEQYF.

The chain joins TRBV20-1 to TRBJ2-1; TRBD1 or TRBD2 may be the D gene (5 bases each). Trimming pared 1 base from V and 0 bases from J, leaving 7 bases between. CDR3 length equals 14 residues. The V gene's germline CDR1 is DFQATT and CDR2 SNEGSKA (reference sequence). The CDR3 spells CSARGGVSYNEQFF. CDR3 nucleotide sequence: TGCAGTGCTAGAGGAGGGGTCTCCTACAATGAGCAGTTCTTC.

In its sample, this clonotype was seen a few times. This chain joins TRBV19 and TRBJ2-5; 10 bases fit TRBD1. V trimming: 5 bases; J trimming: 3 bases; junction bases outside the gene matches: 6. This CDR3 has 15 amino acids. Per the germline V gene, CDR1 is LNHDA and CDR2 is SQIVND (reference sequence). DNA for the CDR3: TGTGCCAGTAGTCAACTCGGACAGGGGGAAGAGACCCAGTACTTC. Its translation: CASSQLGQGEETQYF.

The chain couples TRBV18 to TRBJ2-1; 10 nucleotides agree with TRBD1. The V segment lost 6 bases and the J segment 9 bases; nucleotides outside the gene matches: 11. Germline V gene lookup returns CDR1 KGHSH and CDR2 LQKENI. The CDR3 is made up of 15 amino acids. The CDR3 region is CASSLDRDRGREQFF. DNA of the CDR3: TGTGCCAGCTCCCTCGACCGGGACAGGGGACGTGAGCAGTTCTTC.

This clonotype was seen a few times. The V and J genes are TRBV12-5 and TRBJ2-1, with a tentative D call TRBD1 (5 bases). Judging by the DNA end, TRBJ2-5 fits better; the J call may be wrong. Germline CDR1 and CDR2: LGHNT and FRNRAP. CDR3 length equals 13 residues. This chain's CDR3 is CASGWGISETQYF. CDR3 coding DNA: TGTGCTAGTGGTTGGGGCATTTCAGAGACCCAGTACTTC.

The V call is TRBV29-1, the J call TRBJ2-7; maybe TRBD2 (6 bases). Trimming stripped 5 bases from V and 4 bases from J, with 12 bases between. Germline V gene data show CDR1 as SQVTM and CDR2 as ANQGSEA. CDR3 length: 12 amino acids. This chain's CDR3 is CSVFGGGYEQYF. CDR3 in DNA: TGCAGCGTTTTTGGTGGAGGGTACGAGCAGTACTTC.

This clonotype has more than one count but fewer than ten. The V and J genes are TRBV7-9 and TRBJ2-5; TRBD2 matches at 8 bases. The CDR3 runs 15 residues. With V trimmed by 6 bases and J by 2 bases, 8 bases remained unmatched. Germline-derived CDR1 and CDR2 are SEHNR and FQNEAQ (reference sequence). In nucleotides, the CDR3 is TGTGCCAGCAGGGGACTAGGGGTTGAGCAAGAGACCCAGTACTTC. It is translated as CASRGLGVEQETQYF.

The rearrangement links TRBV14 to TRBJ2-1; no firm D call. This CDR3 is built from 13 residues. Looked up from germline, CDR1 is SGHDN and CDR2 is FVKESK. The V end lost 0 bases, the J end lost 15 bases, and 15 bases lay between the germline ends. The CDR3 DNA is TGTGCCAGCAGCCAAGAGGCCATCGCCCATAGGTTCTTC. Translated, it gives CASSQEAIAHRFF. Looking up the rest from reference TRBV14 and TRBJ2-1 gives the full variable domain: EAGVTQFPSHSVIEKGQTVTLRCDPISGHDNLYWYRRVMGKEIKFLLHFVKESKQDESGMPNNRFLAERTGGTYSTLKVQPAELEDSGVYFCASSQEAIAHRFFGPGTRLTVL.

This clonotype was seen more than once but under ten times. This chain uses TRBV7-2 with TRBJ2-5, with a tentative D call TRBD2 (5 bases). The V end was cut by 1 base, the J end by 5 bases, with 11 bases between. Germline-derived CDR1 and CDR2 are SGHTA and FQGNSA. The CDR3 is 14 residues long. The CDR3 nucleotides are TGTGCCAGCAGCTTAGACGGGATGCAGGAGACCCAGTACTTC. Protein: CASSLDGMQETQYF.

The rearrangement links TRBV28 to TRBJ1-2; TRBD1 is a possible D gene (6 bases). CDR3 length equals 13 residues. Germline V gene data show CDR1 as MDHEN and CDR2 as SYDVKM. V was pared by 5 bases and J by 4 bases, with 11 bases between. The chain's CDR3 is CASSATGLYGYTF. CDR3 nucleotide sequence: TGTGCCAGCAGTGCTACAGGGCTCTATGGCTACACCTTC.

CDR3 sequence (DNA): TGCAGTGCTAGAGCCCTTGGACAGGGCTACAATGAGCAGTTCTTC. This encodes CSARALGQGYNEQFF. V is TRBV20-1 and J is TRBJ2-7; 8 nucleotides match TRBD1. The closer fit of TRBJ2-1 to the DNA end suggests the J call may be wrong. Germline V lookup: CDR1 DFQATT, CDR2 SNEGSKA (reference sequence). CDR3 length equals 15 residues.

This chain links TRBV6-6 with TRBJ2-7, with D hard to call. Germline CDR1 reads MNHNY; CDR2 reads SVGAGI (reference sequence). Trimming removed 7 bases from V and 0 bases from J, with 13 bases in between. The CDR3 has 14 amino acids. The CDR3: CASMFWSSSYEQYF. The CDR3 DNA sequence: TGTGCCAGCATGTTTTGGAGCAGCTCCTACGAGCAGTACTTC.

The genes are TRBV5-1 and TRBJ1-1; 7 nucleotides agree with TRBD1. This CDR3 region has 14 residues. V was pared by 7 bases and J by 5 bases, with 11 bases of the junction left unmatched. Germline values: CDR1 SGHRS, CDR2 YFSETQ. The CDR3 DNA sequence: TGCGCCAGCTGTGAAGCAGGGGGATTGACTGAAGCTTTCTTT. It codes for CASCEAGGLTEAFF.